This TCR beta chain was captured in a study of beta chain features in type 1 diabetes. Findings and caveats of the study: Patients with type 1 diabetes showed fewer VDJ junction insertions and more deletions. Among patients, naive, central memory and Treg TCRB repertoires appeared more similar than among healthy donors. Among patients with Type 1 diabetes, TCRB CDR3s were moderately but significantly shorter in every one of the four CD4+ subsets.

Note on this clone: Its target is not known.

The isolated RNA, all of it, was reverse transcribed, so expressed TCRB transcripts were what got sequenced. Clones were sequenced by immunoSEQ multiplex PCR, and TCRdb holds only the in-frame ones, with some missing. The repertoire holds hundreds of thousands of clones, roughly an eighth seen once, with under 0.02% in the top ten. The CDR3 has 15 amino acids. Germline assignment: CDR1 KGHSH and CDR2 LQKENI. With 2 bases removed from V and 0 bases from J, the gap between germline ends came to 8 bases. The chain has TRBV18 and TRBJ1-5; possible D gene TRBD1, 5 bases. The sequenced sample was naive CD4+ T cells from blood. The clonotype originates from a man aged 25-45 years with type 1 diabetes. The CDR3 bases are TGTGCCAGCTCACCAGGGGCCGATAGCAATCAGCCCCAGCATTTT. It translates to CASSPGADSNQPQHF.